Reported below is one T cell receptor beta chain. This entry comes from a study of T cells after yellow fever vaccination. Study-level background: Fractions with few cells were prepared using SMART-Seq v4 Ultra Low Input.

Via MiXCR, TCRdb re-called the 5' RACE reads, giving one row per CDR3 protein. The data contain approximately 510,000 distinct CDR3 sequences, 21% of them singletons. The receptor's source is a man in his late teens or twenties who received the YFV17D yellow fever vaccine. Sequenced material: PBMCs, taken less than 25 days after the first yellow fever vaccination.

In DNA, the CDR3 is TGCGCCAGCAGAGGACAGGGAGGGGAGAATGAGCAGTTCTTC. As protein: CASRGQGGENEQFF. This chain joins TRBV5-1 and TRBJ2-1; tentative D call: TRBD1 (8 bases). Germline V gives CDR1 SGHRS, CDR2 YFSETQ. CDR3 length: 14 amino acids. Deletions cut 5 bases from V and 7 bases from J, with 16 bases between.